This T cell receptor (beta chain) was documented in a study of T cell clonality in common variable immunodeficiency. Germline V gene sequence: CDR1 MNHNS, CDR2 SASEGT. The V gene end was trimmed by 2 bases and the J gene end by 2 bases; junction bases not matched to a gene: 14. The CDR3 is made up of 19 amino acids. This clone was counted ten times or more. The CDR3 end lies 3 residues beyond the end of the read and is filled in from the germline J gene. Assay: immunoSEQ multiplex PCR; the TCRdb copy retains only in-frame clones and omits some. This sample comprises 50,000 to 60,000 clones, none seen once only.

Sequencing was performed on peripheral blood mononuclear cells. J is TRBJ1-5 and V is TRBV6-1; TRBD1 matches at 8 bases. This sequence was found in a person between 18 and 75 years old in good health. The CDR3 loop reads CASSERGQVRRLGNQPQHF. The CDR3 bases that were read are TGTGCCAGCAGTGAACGGGGACAGGTTCGGCGCTTAGGCAATCAGCCC.